Reported below is one T cell receptor beta chain. The ends lost 4 bases at V and 4 bases at J; junction bases unmatched: 2. Germline CDR1 is LNHNV and CDR2 is YYDKDF (reference sequence). This CDR3 is 14 amino acids long. Via MiXCR, TCRdb re-called the 5' RACE reads, giving one row per CDR3 protein. The sample lists 80,000 to 130,000 distinct CDR3 sequences; around 10% were seen once. The sample comes from a study of T-cell memory formation after mild COVID-19. Source material: PBMCs or a T cell subset sorted from them (not recorded which). The receptor comes from a man between 18 and 35 years old who had mild COVID-19 (a few samples of this study predate the infection). Cell type and time point are not known. The V gene is TRBV15, the J gene TRBJ2-2, with 8 bases matching TRBD2. The CDR3 reads CATSKRGRTGELFF. CDR3 nucleotide sequence: TGTGCCACCAGCAAGCGGGGGCGCACCGGGGAGCTGTTTTTT. Full variable domain (remainder filled in from reference TRBV15 and TRBJ2-2): DAMVIQNPRYQVTQFGKPVTLSCSQTLNHNVMYWYQQKSSQAPKLLFHYYDKDFNNEADTPDNFQSRRPNTSFCFLDIRSPGLGDTAMYLCATSKRGRTGELFFGEGSRLTVL.